The entry below gives a single T cell receptor (beta chain) sequence along with its context. The PBMCs studied were ones that came from 10 ml fresh peripheral blood. This sample was taken from a study of T cells in Graves' hyperthyroidism and ophthalmopathy. Study summary: At initial diagnosis, before any treatment had begun, peripheral blood was obtained.

Germline-derived CDR1 and CDR2 are SGHAT and FQNNGV. Germline trimming cut 3 bases from V and 10 bases from J; bases unmatched to any gene: 13. The length of the CDR3 is 15 residues. Amplification of TCR beta CDR3 regions used RNA as the template. The HTBI primer set served for first-round RT-PCR of the TCR CDR3. TCRdb independently ran MiXCR on the multiplex PCR reads; one entry per CDR3 protein. The data show 500,000 to 700,000 distinct CDR3 sequences, with over 15% seen just once and 15% to 20% held by the top ten. The V and J genes are TRBV11-2 and TRBJ1-2; TRBD1 matches 8 bases. Sequenced sample: blood. The TCR sequence derives from a woman aged 18-29 years with Graves' hyperthyroidism. DNA for the CDR3: TGTGCCAGCAGCTTCTGGACAGGGAGTGATGGTGACTACACCTTC. Its translation is CASSFWTGSDGDYTF. Drawing the rest from reference TRBV11-2 and TRBJ1-2, the complete variable domain is EAGVAQSPRYKIIEKRQSVAFWCNPISGHATLYWYQQILGQGPKLLIQFQNNGVVDDSQLPKDRFSAERLKGVDSTLKIQPAKLEDSAVYLCASSFWTGSDGDYTFGSGTRLTVV.